The 26 T cell receptor beta chains below come from one sample, sequenced in a study of cytomegalovirus exposure and HLA in healthy donors. Both 60 Vbeta primers and 13 Jbeta primers went into the PCR. Only in-frame clones appear in the TCRdb table, and some are missing; sequencing was by immunoSEQ multiplex PCR. The sample has some 130,000 clones, approximately 68% seen once. Material for sequencing was PBMCs. These receptors were obtained from a man aged 30 to 45 in good health and CMV-seropositive.

V and J are TRBV5-1 and TRBJ2-7; 8 bases are shared with TRBD1. This CDR3 is built from 15 residues. The germline V gene has CDR1 SGHRS and CDR2 YFSETQ. The V and J ends lost 4 bases and 3 bases, in that order; junction bases with no gene match: 9. The DNA of the CDR3 is TGCGCCAGCAGCCCAGAATCCGGGACAGGCTACGAGCAGTACTTC. Amino acids: CASSPESGTGYEQYF. The variable domain in full, with the rest retrieved from reference TRBV5-1 and TRBJ2-7, is KAGVTQTPRYLIKTRGQQVTLSCSPISGHRSVSWYQQTPGQGLQFLFEYFSETQRNKGNFPGRFSGRQFSNSRSEMNVSTLELGDSALYLCASSPESGTGYEQYFGPGTRLTVT.

This clone showed up just a few times. This chain links TRBV4-2 with TRBJ2-1; the match to TRBD2 covers 12 bases. CDR1 and CDR2 from the germline V gene are LGHNA and YNFKEQ. V was clipped by 4 bases and J by 7 bases; unmatched bases: 8. The CDR3 runs 16 residues. CDR3 DNA sequence: TGTGCCAGCAGCCTACGGACTAGCGGGAATCTTAATGAGCAGTTCTTC. Its protein product is CASSLRTSGNLNEQFF.

The chain carries TRBV4-1 and TRBJ2-3; D possibly corresponds to TRBD2 (6 bases). The V and J ends lost 0 bases and 6 bases respectively, with 19 bases between them. This CDR3 has 17 residues. CDR1 is MGHRA and CDR2 is YSYEKL in the germline V gene. Here the CDR3 reads CASSQDILAITTDTQYF. The DNA of the CDR3 is TGCGCCAGCAGCCAAGATATACTAGCCATAACTACGGATACGCAGTATTTT.

This clone has just a few counts. The chain recombines TRBV19 with TRBJ1-2; the match to TRBD1 covers 11 bases. Germline CDR1 is LNHDA and CDR2 is SQIVND (reference sequence). V shed 5 bases, J shed 3 bases, and the junction held 14 bases outside the gene matches. The CDR3 consists of 18 residues. DNA for the CDR3: TGTGCCAGTAGTCAAAATATAGGACAGGGGGCTAGCCACTATGGCTACACCTTC. Protein: CASSQNIGQGASHYGYTF.

The rearrangement joins TRBV6-4 to TRBJ1-1; 9 bases are a match to TRBD1. Per germline, CDR1 MRHNA and CDR2 SNTAGT. The CDR3 has 16 amino acids. Losses at the gene ends were 2 bases for V and 1 base for J; bases not matched to a gene: 5. CDR3 in amino acids: CASSDTPGQGNTEAFF. The CDR3 DNA sequence: TGTGCCAGCAGTGACACACCGGGACAGGGGAACACTGAAGCTTTCTTT.

V and J are TRBV10-1 and TRBJ1-6; 8 positions match TRBD1. The CDR3 runs to 13 residues. Germline-derived CDR1 and CDR2 are WNHNN and SYGVQD (reference sequence). V dropped 8 bases and J dropped 5; count of bases not matched to a gene: 2. CDR3 sequence reads: CASPGQDNSPLHF. The CDR3 region has the DNA TGCGCCAGCCCGGGACAGGATAATTCACCCCTCCACTTT.

The J gene is TRBJ2-3, the V gene TRBV5-6; D is possibly TRBD2 (6 bases). Between the trimmed V and J ends, which lost 4 bases and 8 bases, there was a span of 17 bases. Looked up from germline, CDR1 is SGHDT and CDR2 is YYEEEE. This CDR3 contains 14 residues. CDR3 residues: CASSPGDFESTQYF. The CDR3 DNA is TGTGCCAGCAGCCCCGGGGACTTCGAAAGTACGCAGTATTTT.

The table lists this clone with a count of one. The chain combines TRBV13 with TRBJ2-5, with 7 nucleotides matching TRBD1. The CDR3 sequence is 16 residues long. Looked up from germline, CDR1 is PRHDT and CDR2 is FYEKMQ (reference sequence). With 2 bases clipped from V and 1 base from J, the junction kept 7 bases outside the gene matches. The DNA for the CDR3 is TGTGCCAGCAGCTTACGGGCAGGGGGACCCCAAGAGACCCAGTACTTC. Encoded protein: CASSLRAGGPQETQYF.

The chain couples TRBV27 to TRBJ2-2; tentative D call: TRBD1 (6 bases). Per the germline V gene, CDR1 is MNHEY and CDR2 is SMNVEV (reference sequence). The CDR3 consists of 14 residues. Trimming pared 5 bases from V and 8 bases from J, leaving 15 bases between. This CDR3 reads CASSPIGGWGELFF. The CDR3 nucleotides read TGTGCCAGCAGTCCGATAGGGGGATGGGGGGAGCTGTTTTTT.

This clone was counted once. At one boundary the junction diverges from the germline segment, which might be a read error. J is TRBJ2-1 and V is TRBV4-2; a possible D gene is TRBD2 (5 bases). Germline V gene sequence: CDR1 LGHNA, CDR2 YNFKEQ. This CDR3 is 16 amino acids long. DNA for the CDR3: TGTGCCAGCGGCCAGCTAGCCCTCAGCTCCTACAATGAGCAGTTCTTC. Translation: CASGQLALSSYNEQFF.

The V call is TRBV5-4, the J call TRBJ1-2; 7 bases are shared with TRBD1. V gave up 4 bases and J gave up 2 bases; unmatched junction bases: 5. Germline V gives CDR1 SGHNT, CDR2 YYREEE (reference sequence). The CDR3 runs to 14 residues. CDR3 nucleotide sequence: TGTGCCAGCAGCCTGCCACAGGGGAACTATGGCTACACCTTC. Its translation: CASSLPQGNYGYTF. Filled out from reference TRBV5-4 and TRBJ1-2, the complete variable domain reads ETGVTQSPTHLIKTRGQQVTLRCSSQSGHNTVSWYQQALGQGPQFIFQYYREEENGRGNFPPRFSGLQFPNYSSELNVNALELDDSALYLCASSLPQGNYGYTFGSGTRLTVV.

V gene TRBV4-1 combines with J gene TRBJ1-1; D uncertain. The CDR3 covers 13 residues. CDR1 is MGHRA, CDR2 YSYEKL, per germline. V was shortened by 1 base and J by 5 bases, with 8 bases between the two germline ends. This CDR3 is CASSQVQVTEAFF. CDR3 nucleotide sequence: TGCGCCAGCAGCCAAGTCCAGGTGACTGAAGCTTTCTTT.

The chain carries TRBV7-3 and TRBJ2-2; 7 bases align to TRBD1. The trim removed 0 bases at V and 1 base at J, leaving 20 bases unmatched. This CDR3 is built from 22 residues. Germline loops: CDR1 SGHTA, CDR2 FQGTGA. Here the CDR3 DNA reads TGTGCCAGCAGCTTAACGGGTGGGGTTAGGGGGCGTCTACAATTGAACACCGGGGAGCTGTTTTTT. Encoded protein: CASSLTGGVRGRLQLNTGELFF.

J is TRBJ2-2 and V is TRBV5-1, with 7 bases aligning to TRBD2. V dropped 5 bases and J dropped 5; count of bases not matched to a gene: 6. The CDR3 runs 14 residues. The germline V gene encodes CDR1 SGHRS and CDR2 YFSETQ. DNA of the CDR3: TGCGCCAGCAGAGGGACGGGAGGTACCGGGGAGCTGTTTTTT. It is translated as CASRGTGGTGELFF.

This sequence joins TRBV4-2 and TRBJ2-1; 11 nucleotides align to TRBD2. CDR3 length: 15 residues. Germline V gene lookup returns CDR1 LGHNA and CDR2 YNFKEQ. V dropped 2 bases and J dropped 7; count of bases not matched to a gene: 4. CDR3 protein: CASSQLTSGTNEQFF. The DNA for the CDR3 is TGTGCCAGCAGCCAACTGACTAGCGGGACGAATGAGCAGTTCTTC.

The CDR3 DNA reads as TGTGCCAGCAGTTTAACAGGAAATGCCCTTGATACGCAGTATTTT. Protein sequence: CASSLTGNALDTQYF. The V call is TRBV28, the J call TRBJ2-3; TRBD1 might be the D (5 bases). V shed 2 bases and J shed 6 bases, with 15 bases lying between them. The CDR3 sequence is 15 residues long. Germline V gene lookup returns CDR1 MDHEN and CDR2 SYDVKM.

The V and J genes are TRBV5-1 and TRBJ2-3; the match to TRBD1 covers 7 bases. The germline CDR1 and CDR2 sequences are SGHRS and YFSETQ. The CDR3 extends over 14 amino acids. Trimming took 4 bases from V and 2 from J; bases not matched to a gene: 4. The CDR3 is CASSRKGATDTQYF. The CDR3 bases are TGCGCCAGCAGCCGGAAGGGGGCCACAGATACGCAGTATTTT. Supplemented by reference TRBV5-1 and TRBJ2-3, the full variable domain reads KAGVTQTPRYLIKTRGQQVTLSCSPISGHRSVSWYQQTPGQGLQFLFEYFSETQRNKGNFPGRFSGRQFSNSRSEMNVSTLELGDSALYLCASSRKGATDTQYFGPGTRLTVL.

The chain combines TRBV5-1 with TRBJ2-3; the D gene is possibly TRBD2 (5 bases). V was pared by 2 bases and J by 3 bases, with 10 bases between. The CDR3 consists of 14 residues. The germline V gene has CDR1 SGHRS and CDR2 YFSETQ. CDR3 sequence: CASSLNRGTDTQYF. The CDR3 DNA follows: TGCGCCAGCAGCTTAAATCGGGGAACAGATACGCAGTATTTT.

V and J are TRBV7-2 and TRBJ2-7, with D hard to call. The germline gives CDR1 SGHTA, CDR2 FQGNSA. This CDR3 is 13 amino acids long. V dropped 1 base and J dropped 2 bases, with 6 bases sitting between them. Here the CDR3 DNA reads TGTGCCAGCAGCTTAGGACACCCCTACGAGCAGTACTTC. This gives the protein CASSLGHPYEQYF.

This clone was seen a single time. The chain combines TRBV2 with TRBJ2-1; D may be TRBD1 (6 bases). Trimming pared 8 bases from V and 7 bases from J, leaving 15 bases between. The CDR3 has 13 amino acids. Germline V lookup: CDR1 SNHLY, CDR2 FYNNEI. CDR3 in DNA: TGTGCCAGCCTGCTCCAACAGGGAAATGAGCAGTTCTTC. Protein product: CASLLQQGNEQFF.

This clone turned up a few times. The chain has TRBV30 and TRBJ2-5; the D gene is possibly TRBD2 (6 bases). This CDR3 spans 12 amino acids. Trimming removed 3 bases from V and 11 bases from J, with 16 bases in between. Germline loops: CDR1 GTSNPN, CDR2 SVGIG (reference sequence). The CDR3 sequence is CAWSTPPREQYF. CDR3 in DNA: TGTGCCTGGAGCACTCCCCCCCGGGAGCAGTACTTC.

V is TRBV7-6 and J is TRBJ2-3, with 10 bases identical to TRBD2. Trimming cost V 5 bases and J 5 bases; bases outside gene matches: 7. This CDR3 region has 15 residues. Germline values: CDR1 SGHVS, CDR2 FNYEAQ. The CDR3 is CASSPSGRAKDTQYF. CDR3 coding DNA: TGTGCCAGCAGCCCCAGCGGGAGGGCCAAAGATACGCAGTATTTT.

Concerning this clone itself: A junction end diverges from the germline sequence, so it may reflect a read error. This chain uses TRBV7-9 with TRBJ1-5; the D gene is possibly TRBD1 (5 bases). Germline-derived CDR1 and CDR2 are SEHNR and FQNEAQ (reference sequence). CDR3 length: 17 amino acids. The CDR3 here is CASSQDLDGGGGQPQHF. The CDR3, as DNA: TGCGCCAGCAGCCAAGATTTGGACGGTGGGGGAGGTCAGCCCCAGCATTTT.

This chain links TRBV2 with TRBJ1-1; 10 bases agree with TRBD1. Germline values: CDR1 SNHLY, CDR2 FYNNEI. J was trimmed by 4 bases and V by 4 bases; bases with no gene match: 3. The CDR3 length is 14 residues. The CDR3 DNA follows: TGTGCCAGCAGTGGGCGGACAGGGGGCACTGAAGCTTTCTTT. It codes for CASSGRTGGTEAFF.

The J gene is TRBJ2-5, the V gene TRBV9, with D uncertain. Per germline, CDR1 SGDLS and CDR2 YYNGEE. The CDR3 loop spans 16 amino acids. Trimming pared 1 base from V and 0 bases from J, leaving 13 bases between. The CDR3, as DNA: TGTGCCAGCAGCGTAACGGGTGAAACCTACCAAGAGACCCAGTACTTC. Its translation is CASSVTGETYQETQYF.

This clone occurred a few times. The chain couples TRBV6-5 to TRBJ1-5; D unresolved. The CDR3 length is 13 residues. Between the trimmed V and J ends, which lost 2 bases and 11 bases, there was a span of 13 bases. Per the germline V gene, CDR1 is MNHEY and CDR2 is SVGAGI. The chain's CDR3 is CASSYVQEGTQHF. CDR3 coding DNA: TGTGCCAGCAGTTACGTTCAGGAGGGAACCCAGCATTTT.